This T cell receptor (beta chain) was obtained from a study of blood T cell repertoires in COVID-19. Using immunoSEQ multiplex PCR, the repertoire was profiled, and TCRdb retains in-frame clones only, with some absent. The sample consists of tens of thousands of clones, under 95% of them appearing once. CDR3 length equals 13 residues. Unmatched junction bases numbered 4, after V lost 5 bases and J lost 3 bases. In germline, CDR1 is SGHTA, CDR2 FQGTGA. The rearrangement links TRBV7-3 to TRBJ2-7; 7 nucleotides line up with TRBD1. The TCR was taken from a human donor in a cohort sampled during active COVID-19. The sample was peripheral blood. The CDR3: CASSKTGIYEQYF. DNA of the CDR3: TGTGCCAGCAGCAAGACAGGGATCTACGAGCAGTACTTC.